A single sample gave rise to the 6 T cell receptor beta chains below, sequenced in a study of PD-1 blockade in classical Hodgkin lymphoma. Profiling relied on immunoSEQ multiplex PCR, and the TCRdb table lists in-frame clones only, not all of them. Here the sample spans some 100,000 clones, roughly 92% being singletons. Each of the patients experienced relapse following autologous stem cell transplantation, and their brentuximab vedotin exposure differed. Material: peripheral blood mononuclear cells (PBMCs), obtained at baseline. All receptors derive from a human donor with classical Hodgkin lymphoma.

The chain uses TRBV16 and TRBJ1-5, with TRBD1 as a possible D gene (5 bases). Per the germline V gene, CDR1 is KGHSY and CDR2 is FQNENV. The V gene lost 3 bases and the J gene lost 5 bases, with 8 bases spanning the gap. This CDR3 comprises 13 residues. The DNA of the CDR3 is TGTGCCAGCAGCCATGGGGCAGATCAGCCCCAGCATTTT. It is translated as CASSHGADQPQHF.

The chain carries TRBV28 and TRBJ2-7; the D is unclear. CDR1 MDHEN and CDR2 SYDVKM come from the germline V gene. Deletions cut 5 bases from V and 2 bases from J, with 10 bases between. This CDR3 comprises 13 residues. The CDR3 DNA follows: TGTGCCAGCAGTACCTTACCCCCCTACGAGCAGTACTTC. This translates into CASSTLPPYEQYF.

The chain carries TRBV6-6 and TRBJ1-1, with D maybe TRBD1 (5 bases). Trimming left V 6 bases short and J 10 bases short, with 18 bases between. Germline-derived CDR1 and CDR2 are MNHNY and SVGAGI (reference sequence). CDR3 length: 13 residues. The DNA of the CDR3 is TGTGCCAGCAGGCCCAGGGATCAAGAGGGAGCTTTCTTT. Amino acids: CASRPRDQEGAFF.

The chain uses TRBV6-5 and TRBJ2-5; D is perhaps TRBD2 (5 bases). Germline-derived CDR1 and CDR2 are MNHEY and SVGAGI. Trimming took off 2 bases at V and 5 bases at J, with 12 bases between the two ends. The CDR3 totals 14 residues. The CDR3 sequence is CASSYEGRTETQYF. The CDR3 DNA follows: TGTGCCAGCAGTTACGAAGGGAGAACGGAGACCCAGTACTTC.

J is TRBJ2-7 and V is TRBV5-4; D ambiguous. Germline CDR1 reads SGHNT; CDR2 reads YYREEE (reference sequence). The length of the CDR3 is 12 residues. The V gene lost 4 bases and the J gene lost 3 bases, with 8 bases spanning the gap. The CDR3 reads CASSGLDYEQYF. CDR3 DNA sequence: TGTGCCAGCAGCGGGTTGGACTACGAGCAGTACTTC.

The genes are TRBV15 and TRBJ2-5; possibly TRBD1 or TRBD2 for D (5 bases each). Germline V gene sequence: CDR1 LNHNV, CDR2 YYDKDF (reference sequence). Trimming removed 5 bases from V and 0 bases from J, with 16 bases in between. This CDR3 is built from 16 residues. CDR3 nucleotides: TGTGCCACCAGCGTCCTGTCGGGACCTTACCAAGAGACCCAGTACTTC. Encoded protein: CATSVLSGPYQETQYF.